These 19 T cell receptor beta chains originate from one sample sequenced in a study of CXCR3-negative and CXCR3-positive naive CD8 T cells. Broader study findings: Higher TRB CDR3 hydrophobicity marked CXCR3-positive naive cells relative to CXCR3-negative naive cells.

cDNA libraries for TRB were generated by 5' RACE incorporating UMI labels. With the 5' RACE reads reprocessed, TCRdb shows one record per CDR3 protein and no DNA. The data include 60,000 to 65,000 distinct CDR3 sequences; the top ten clones carry about 0.8%. No cognate antigen is known for these TCRs. The specimen was naive CXCR3+ CD8+ T cells from blood. Specified subset: CD45RO-CCR7+CD27+CD95- naive CD8+ T cells expressing CXCR3 (TNR3+). The receptor set was obtained from a human donor in good health. Some clones in this sample may be carry-over from other donors' samples.

The chain uses TRBV6-5 and TRBJ2-1; TCRdb picks TRBD1, but there is no DNA to check that call. CDR1 MNHEY and CDR2 SVGAGI come from the germline V gene. The CDR3 runs 12 residues. CDR3 loop: CASSSPGEAEFF.

The rearrangement joins TRBV12-3 or TRBV12-4 to TRBJ2-3; as DNA is missing, the TRBD1 call by TCRdb cannot be tested. The CDR3 is 12 amino acids. The chain's CDR3 is CASNRGADTQYF.

The chain links TRBV20-1 to TRBJ2-1; the D gene TCRdb calls, TRBD2, cannot be checked with no DNA. Germline CDR1 DFQATT, CDR2 SNEGSKA (reference sequence). The CDR3 covers 14 residues. The CDR3 sequence: CSAATSGGYNEQFF.

This chain uses TRBV9 with TRBJ2-5; TCRdb names TRBD2, which stays unverified in the absence of DNA. The CDR3 extends over 16 amino acids. In germline, CDR1 is SGDLS, CDR2 YYNGEE. The CDR3 loop is CASSVYPSGVGETQYF.

The chain combines TRBV28 with TRBJ2-5; checking the TCRdb D call of TRBD2 is not possible without DNA. The germline CDR1 and CDR2 sequences are MDHEN and SYDVKM. This CDR3 comprises 14 residues. The CDR3 sequence is CASSSSIPHGTQYF.

This chain connects TRBV29-1 to TRBJ1-2. This CDR3 comprises 13 residues. Germline V CDR1 and CDR2: SQVTM, ANQGSEA. The CDR3 here is CSVELQLNYGYTF.

This chain links TRBV13 with TRBJ2-3. The CDR3 runs to 16 residues. The germline V gene has CDR1 PRHDT and CDR2 FYEKMQ (reference sequence). CDR3 loop: CASSANSRRSADTQYF.

The chain is built from TRBV4-3 and TRBJ2-5; without DNA, the TCRdb call of TRBD2 cannot be checked. Germline V gene sequence: CDR1 LGHNA, CDR2 YSLEER. There are 11 residues in the CDR3. This chain's CDR3 is CASSEGETQYF.

The gene calls are TRBV20-1 and TRBJ2-7; the TCRdb D gene call, TRBD2, has no DNA to confirm it. This CDR3 is 19 amino acids long. Looked up from germline, CDR1 is DFQATT and CDR2 is SNEGSKA (reference sequence). The CDR3 region is CSAPRPGLAGAPEIYEQYF.

The CDR3 here is CASTYLAGANEQFF. The J gene is TRBJ2-1, the V gene TRBV6-6; TCRdb indicates TRBD2, and absent DNA this call remains unverified. CDR3 size: 14 residues. The germline V gene has CDR1 MNHNY and CDR2 SVGAGI (reference sequence).

V and J are TRBV29-1 and TRBJ2-7; TCRdb names TRBD1, which stays unverified in the absence of DNA. CDR1 is SQVTM and CDR2 is ANQGSEA in the germline V gene. The CDR3 loop spans 11 amino acids. The CDR3 here is CSGGQGIEQYF.

This chain links TRBV5-5 with TRBJ2-2; checking the TCRdb D call of TRBD1 is not possible without DNA. This CDR3 contains 14 residues. Germline V gene sequence: CDR1 SGHKS, CDR2 YYEKEE (reference sequence). CDR3 sequence: CASTPGQGTGELFF.

CDR3 sequence: CASSPGTSGGLSSYNEQFF. The V and J genes are TRBV5-1 and TRBJ2-1; there is no DNA to check the TCRdb D call of TRBD2. The CDR3 is made up of 19 amino acids. The germline V gene encodes CDR1 SGHRS and CDR2 YFSETQ.

V and J are TRBV12-3 or TRBV12-4 and TRBJ2-3; TCRdb proposes TRBD1, but this gene call is untestable without DNA. This CDR3 spans 14 amino acids. The CDR3: CASSSGRGRDTQYF.

The CDR3 here is CASSQDFGSSYEQYF. The chain joins TRBV4-3 to TRBJ2-5. The CDR3 runs 15 residues. Germline CDR1 and CDR2: LGHNA and YSLEER.

The rearrangement links TRBV7-2 to TRBJ1-2; TCRdb names TRBD1, which stays unverified in the absence of DNA. The germline V gene has CDR1 SGHTA and CDR2 FQGNSA. CDR3 length: 14 amino acids. The CDR3 spells CASSRTGGDYGYTF.

The rearrangement joins TRBV7-3 to TRBJ1-6; TCRdb's D call of TRBD1 is untestable without DNA. The CDR3 totals 14 residues. Germline CDR1 and CDR2: SGHTA and FQGTGA. The CDR3 spells CASSLALAGAPLHF.

This chain uses TRBV6-5 with TRBJ2-5; absent DNA, TCRdb's TRBD2 call cannot be checked. CDR3 size: 15 residues. Germline V CDR1 and CDR2: MNHEY, SVGAGI. The chain's CDR3 is CASSTPEGREETQYF.

The chain uses TRBV20-1 and TRBJ2-7; TCRdb reports TRBD1, a call that lacks DNA to check it against. The CDR3 is made up of 15 amino acids. CDR1 DFQATT and CDR2 SNEGSKA come from the germline V gene (reference sequence). The CDR3 here is CSAPWPDRGTYEQYF.